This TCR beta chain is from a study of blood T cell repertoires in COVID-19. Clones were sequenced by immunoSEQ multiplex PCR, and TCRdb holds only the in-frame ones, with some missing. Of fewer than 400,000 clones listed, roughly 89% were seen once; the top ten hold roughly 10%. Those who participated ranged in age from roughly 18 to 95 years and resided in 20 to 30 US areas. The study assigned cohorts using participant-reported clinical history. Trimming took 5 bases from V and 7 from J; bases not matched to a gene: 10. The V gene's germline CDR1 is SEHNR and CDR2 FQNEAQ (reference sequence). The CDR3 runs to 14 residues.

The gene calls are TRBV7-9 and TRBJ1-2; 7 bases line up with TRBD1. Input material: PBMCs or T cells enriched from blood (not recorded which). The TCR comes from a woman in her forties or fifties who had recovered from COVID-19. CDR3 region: CASSTLTGTVGYTF. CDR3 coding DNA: TGTGCCAGCAGCACCTTGACAGGGACGGTTGGCTACACCTTC.